Presented here are 23 T cell receptor beta chains from one specimen sequenced in a study of immune cell composition in non-small cell lung cancer. Assay used: immunoSEQ multiplex PCR; TCRdb lists only in-frame clones, some missing. The sample consists of 2,000 to 2,500 clones, about two thirds of them appearing once. Material for sequencing was lung tumor tissue. Source of these receptors: a human donor with non-small cell lung cancer.

The rearrangement links TRBV9 to TRBJ2-3; no firm D call. CDR3 length: 13 amino acids. V was cut by 4 bases and J by 7 bases, with 13 bases left in between. Germline CDR1 reads SGDLS; CDR2 reads YYNGEE. CDR3 amino acids: CASSPMRSYTQYF. The CDR3 DNA sequence: TGTGCCAGCAGCCCCATGAGATCTTATACGCAGTATTTT.

The V gene is TRBV15, the J gene TRBJ2-5; 10 bases align to TRBD1. V lost 5 bases and J lost 5; bases outside the gene matches: 5. From germline, CDR1 is LNHNV and CDR2 YYDKDF (reference sequence). The CDR3 extends over 14 amino acids. The DNA for the CDR3 is TGTGCCACCAGCGCGGGACAGGGGATTGAGACCCAGTACTTC. Its protein is CATSAGQGIETQYF.

The chain couples TRBV15 to TRBJ1-2; 7 bases are a match to TRBD1. This CDR3 has 18 amino acids. After removal of 3 bases from V and 2 bases from J, the junction contained 15 bases not matched to a gene. CDR1 is LNHNV, CDR2 YYDKDF, per germline (reference sequence). DNA of the CDR3: TGTGCCACCAGCAGCCAAACCACCCGCAGGGGGAAAAACTATGGCTACACCTTC. Translated: CATSSQTTRRGKNYGYTF.

The chain joins TRBV9 to TRBJ1-3, with 8 bases lining up with TRBD1. The CDR3 runs to 15 residues. Germline-derived CDR1 and CDR2 are SGDLS and YYNGEE. V shed 0 bases, J shed 3 bases, and the junction held 2 bases outside the gene matches. The CDR3 DNA follows: TGTGCCAGCAGCGTAGGACAGGGGAGTGGAAACACCATATATTTT. Translating it yields CASSVGQGSGNTIYF.

DNA for the CDR3: TGCGCCAGCAGCTTGGACGGGTATAGCAATCAGCCCCAGCATTTT. Translated: CASSLDGYSNQPQHF. The chain has TRBV5-1 and TRBJ1-5; the D is unclear. This CDR3 region has 15 residues. Germline V gene data show CDR1 as SGHRS and CDR2 as YFSETQ. V lost 0 bases and J 0 bases, leaving 7 bases between the germline ends.

The chain carries TRBV6-5 and TRBJ2-1, with D possibly being TRBD1 (5 bases). Germline lookup yields CDR1 MNHEY and CDR2 SVGAGI. V gave up 0 bases and J gave up 6 bases, with 15 bases separating them. CDR3 length: 16 amino acids. The CDR3 sequence: CASSYSGWQGSNEQFF. The CDR3 DNA reads as TGTGCCAGCAGTTACTCCGGCTGGCAGGGCAGCAATGAGCAGTTCTTC.

The chain uses TRBV30 and TRBJ2-7; possible D gene TRBD1, 5 bases. The germline CDR1 and CDR2 sequences are GTSNPN and SVGIG (reference sequence). Trimming took off 8 bases at V and 3 bases at J, with 11 bases between the two ends. The CDR3 length is 11 residues. Here the CDR3 DNA reads TGTGCCGCTAGGACAAGCTACGAGCAGTACTTC. Amino acids: CAARTSYEQYF. The full variable domain, completed using reference TRBV30 and TRBJ2-7, is SQTIHQWPATLVQPVGSPLSLECTVEGTSNPNLYWYRQAAGRGLQLLFYSVGIGQISSEVPQNLSASRPQDRQFILSSKKLLLSDSGFYLCAARTSYEQYFGPGTRLTVT.

This chain uses TRBV4-1 with TRBJ2-5, with TRBD1 matching 8 bases. CDR3 length: 15 amino acids. Germline-derived CDR1 and CDR2 are MGHRA and YSYEKL. Germline trimming cut 1 base from V and 11 bases from J; bases unmatched to any gene: 12. CDR3 in DNA: TGCGCCAGCAGCCAAGGGGAGGACAGGGCGAGAGAGCAGTACTTC. Its translation is CASSQGEDRAREQYF.

V usage is TRBV2 and J usage is TRBJ1-2, with a weak D call TRBD1 (5 bases). The CDR3 contains 17 residues. Trimming shortened V by 3 bases and J by 6 bases, and 23 bases separated the two germline ends. CDR1 and CDR2 (germline): SNHLY, FYNNEI. The CDR3 bases are TGTGCCAGCAGTGAGTCTCCCTACAGGTCCCCGGGAGATGGCTACACCTTC. It encodes CASSESPYRSPGDGYTF.

This chain links TRBV7-6 with TRBJ2-3, with a weak D call TRBD1 (6 bases). Germline V CDR1 and CDR2: SGHVS, FNYEAQ. There are 14 residues in the CDR3. Trimming took 5 bases from V and 1 from J, leaving 10 bases between them. Written as DNA, the CDR3 is TGTGCCAGCAGCCCCTGGACAGGCACAGATACGCAGTATTTT. Amino acid sequence: CASSPWTGTDTQYF.

The chain recombines TRBV19 with TRBJ1-1; TRBD1 might be the D (6 bases). The germline gives CDR1 LNHDA, CDR2 SQIVND (reference sequence). The CDR3 is 15 amino acids. V lost 7 bases and J lost 1, with 16 bases in between. Written as DNA, the CDR3 is TGTGCCAGTACCCCGATGGGACAATCGAACACTGAAGCTTTCTTT. Protein sequence: CASTPMGQSNTEAFF.

The table lists this clone with a count of one. CDR3 bases: TGTGCCAGCAGCTTAAATAGTTACAATGAGCAGTTCTTC. This translates into CASSLNSYNEQFF. V usage is TRBV7-3 and J usage is TRBJ2-1, with D unclear. Germline assignment: CDR1 SGHTA and CDR2 FQGTGA. There are 13 residues in the CDR3. With 1 base removed from V and 4 bases from J, the gap between germline ends came to 5 bases.

The count of this clone is one. The genes are TRBV5-1 and TRBJ2-3; 8 positions agree with TRBD1. The CDR3 is made up of 15 amino acids. Trimming removed 4 bases from V and 2 bases from J; junction bases left unmatched: 6. The germline gives CDR1 SGHRS, CDR2 YFSETQ. This CDR3 is CASSKDRGATDTQYF. The CDR3 coding sequence is TGCGCCAGCAGCAAAGACAGGGGTGCCACAGATACGCAGTATTTT.

The genes are TRBV7-9 and TRBJ2-7; D gene unclear. V lost 5 bases and J 2 bases, leaving 13 bases between the germline ends. The CDR3 totals 14 residues. Per the germline V gene, CDR1 is SEHNR and CDR2 is FQNEAQ (reference sequence). CDR3: CASSHVYRAYEQYF. As DNA, the CDR3 is TGTGCCAGCAGCCATGTTTATCGCGCCTACGAGCAGTACTTC.

The chain combines TRBV4-3 with TRBJ2-3, with a weak D call TRBD2 (6 bases). This CDR3 has 15 amino acids. From germline, CDR1 is LGHNA and CDR2 YSLEER. With 4 bases removed from V and 0 bases from J, the gap between germline ends came to 11 bases. CDR3 nucleotide sequence: TGCGCCAGCAGCCGACTAGTGTCTAGCACAGATACGCAGTATTTT. Translation gives CASSRLVSSTDTQYF.

The chain couples TRBV14 to TRBJ2-1; no clear D. V was shortened by 0 bases and J by 8 bases, with 5 bases between the two germline ends. Germline values: CDR1 SGHDN, CDR2 FVKESK. The CDR3 has 12 residues. CDR3 bases: TGTGCCAGCAGCCAAGATGAGGATGAGCAGTTCTTC. It is translated as CASSQDEDEQFF.

The V call is TRBV11-2, the J call TRBJ2-1; D may be TRBD2 (5 bases). The germline V gene encodes CDR1 SGHAT and CDR2 FQNNGV. This CDR3 has 16 amino acids. Trimming took 3 bases from V and 0 from J, leaving 12 bases between them. The CDR3 loop reads CASSLKAGSSYNEQFF. Here the CDR3 DNA reads TGTGCCAGCAGCTTGAAGGCGGGTAGCTCCTACAATGAGCAGTTCTTC.

Only one count was recorded for this clone. J is TRBJ2-1 and V is TRBV27, with TRBD2 identical over 8 bases. The CDR3 length is 18 residues. The J segment lost 4 bases and the V segment lost 5 bases, leaving 16 bases of the junction unmatched. Germline values: CDR1 MNHEY, CDR2 SMNVEV (reference sequence). CDR3 residues: CASSLTGALAGSYNEQFF. CDR3 in DNA: TGTGCCAGCAGTCTGACCGGGGCCCTAGCGGGCTCATACAATGAGCAGTTCTTC.

The J gene is TRBJ2-3, the V gene TRBV5-1; D gene unclear. This CDR3 contains 13 residues. CDR1 and CDR2 (germline): SGHRS, YFSETQ. Between the trimmed V and J ends, which lost 2 bases and 4 bases, there was a span of 8 bases. CDR3 residues: CASSFGRADTQYF. The DNA of the CDR3 is TGCGCCAGCAGCTTTGGCCGGGCAGATACGCAGTATTTT.

The chain uses TRBV10-2 and TRBJ2-7; 15 nucleotides align to TRBD2. This CDR3 has 16 residues. V gave up 2 bases and J gave up 5 bases; unmatched junction bases: 4. The germline CDR1 and CDR2 sequences are WSHSY and SAAADI. The CDR3 is CASSEPGTSGRNEQYF. In DNA form, the CDR3 reads TGCGCCAGCAGTGAGCCCGGGACTAGCGGGAGGAACGAGCAGTACTTC.

The sample holds a few counts of this clone. The chain recombines TRBV14 with TRBJ2-2; 9 nucleotides agree with TRBD1. The length of the CDR3 is 15 residues. J was trimmed by 4 bases and V by 3 bases; bases with no gene match: 3. From germline, CDR1 is SGHDN and CDR2 FVKESK. The CDR3 DNA follows: TGTGCCAGCAGCCAGGGGACAGGGTTCACCGGGGAGCTGTTTTTT. Its protein is CASSQGTGFTGELFF.

This clone was picked up one time. The V gene is TRBV7-8, the J gene TRBJ2-7; no definite D call. This CDR3 has 14 residues. The germline V gene has CDR1 SGHVS and CDR2 FQNEAQ. The ends were cut back, 0 bases at V and 0 bases at J, with 6 bases in the middle. CDR3 sequence reads: CASSLAEVSYEQYF. The CDR3 DNA reads as TGTGCCAGCAGCTTAGCAGAGGTCTCCTACGAGCAGTACTTC.

The rearrangement joins TRBV18 to TRBJ1-1, with 8 bases lining up with TRBD1. This CDR3 comprises 15 residues. The V and J ends lost 0 bases and 6 bases, in that order; junction bases with no gene match: 6. CDR1 is KGHSH, CDR2 LQKENI, per germline. The DNA for the CDR3 is TGTGCCAGCTCACCACCTCTGGACAGGGTCGCTGAAGCTTTCTTT. As protein: CASSPPLDRVAEAFF.